These T cell receptor beta chains were read from a single sample in a study of cytomegalovirus exposure and HLA in healthy donors. TCRdb's table, derived via immunoSEQ multiplex PCR, lists solely in-frame clones and lacks some. The top ten clones hold less than 2% of a sample with about 130,000 clones, approximately 80% of them seen once. Input material: PBMCs. These receptors came from a woman younger than 30 in good health and CMV-seronegative. Both conserved end residues are part of each CDR3. The order of the fields is J gene, V gene, D gene, clone size, CDR3 protein, CDR3 DNA. D genes are given only for firm matches. The listing skips clone size in some rows; elsewhere it reads once, few, many or a size class.

>TRBJ2-1|TRBV7-2|TRBD2|NA
CASNPLAGDNEQFF
TGTGCCAGCAACCCGCTAGCGGGAGACAATGAGCAGTTCTTC
>TRBJ2-2|TRBV11-3|NA|NA
CASSLDRGGELFF
TGTGCCAGCAGCTTGGACCGGGGCGGGGAGCTGTTTTTT
>TRBJ2-4|TRBV7-9|NA|NA
CASSLARASLAKNIQYF
TGTGCCAGCAGCTTAGCGCGGGCCAGTTTAGCCAAAAACATTCAGTACTTC
>TRBJ2-7|TRBV14|TRBD2|NA
CASSPQTGTSGSEQYF
TGTGCCAGCAGCCCACAAACCGGGACTAGCGGGAGCGAGCAGTACTTC
>TRBJ1-2|TRBV19|TRBD1|NA
CATTDRAGGYTF
TGTGCCACCACGGACAGGGCTGGTGGCTACACCTTC
>TRBJ2-5|TRBV11-2|TRBD1|few
CASSPGQGRGETQYF
TGTGCCAGCAGCCCCGGACAGGGAAGGGGGGAGACCCAGTACTTC
>TRBJ2-7|TRBV30|NA|NA
CAPNRRQGYHEQYF
TGTGCCCCAAACCGGCGGCAGGGTTACCACGAGCAGTACTTC
>TRBJ1-2|TRBV29-1|NA|NA
CSVVLSGDYGYTF
TGCAGCGTTGTTTTATCAGGGGACTATGGCTACACCTTC
>TRBJ1-3|TRBV5-1|TRBD1|NA
CASSLETGQGFSSGNTIYF
TGCGCCAGCAGCTTGGAAACGGGACAGGGCTTTTCGTCTGGAAACACCATATATTTT
>TRBJ2-1|TRBV2|TRBD2|NA
CASSALSGRGNGQFF
TGTGCCAGCAGCGCCCTTAGCGGGAGGGGTAATGGGCAGTTCTTC
>TRBJ1-1|TRBV5-1|NA|NA
CASSLVGDYGSEAFF
TGCGCCAGCAGCTTGGTAGGGGACTATGGATCTGAAGCTTTCTTT
>TRBJ2-1|TRBV4-2|NA|NA
CASSLTVGQHNEQFF
TGTGCCAGCAGCCTGACAGTCGGGCAGCACAATGAGCAGTTCTTC
>TRBJ2-1|TRBV4-2|NA|NA
CASSQDPTIGEQFF
TGTGCCAGCAGCCAAGATCCCACTATTGGTGAGCAGTTCTTC
>TRBJ2-3|TRBV7-6|TRBD2|NA
CASSLFPRGGPTDTQYF
TGTGCCAGCAGCTTATTTCCACGGGGAGGGCCAACAGATACGCAGTATTTT
>TRBJ1-5|TRBV7-8|NA|NA
CASSLAGKNSNQPQHF
TGTGCCAGCAGCTTAGCCGGGAAAAATAGCAATCAGCCCCAGCATTTT
>TRBJ2-7|TRBV10-3|NA|NA
CAISESSLNEQYF
TGTGCCATCAGTGAGTCGAGTCTCAACGAGCAGTACTTC
>TRBJ2-3|TRBV21-1|NA|once
CASSKVPARGWADTQYF
TGTGCCAGCAGCAAAGTGCCAGCGCGAGGGTGGGCAGATACGCAGTATTTT
>TRBJ2-2|TRBV5-4|TRBD2|once
CASSLETSGSGELFF
TGTGCCAGCAGCCTCGAGACTAGCGGGAGCGGGGAGCTGTTTTTT
>TRBJ2-1|TRBV19|NA|NA
CASSRRELNEQFF
TGTGCCAGTAGTCGGAGGGAGTTGAATGAGCAGTTCTTC
>TRBJ2-7|TRBV5-1|NA|NA
CASSLIGSGNEQYF
TGCGCCAGCAGCTTGATCGGTAGCGGCAACGAGCAGTACTTC